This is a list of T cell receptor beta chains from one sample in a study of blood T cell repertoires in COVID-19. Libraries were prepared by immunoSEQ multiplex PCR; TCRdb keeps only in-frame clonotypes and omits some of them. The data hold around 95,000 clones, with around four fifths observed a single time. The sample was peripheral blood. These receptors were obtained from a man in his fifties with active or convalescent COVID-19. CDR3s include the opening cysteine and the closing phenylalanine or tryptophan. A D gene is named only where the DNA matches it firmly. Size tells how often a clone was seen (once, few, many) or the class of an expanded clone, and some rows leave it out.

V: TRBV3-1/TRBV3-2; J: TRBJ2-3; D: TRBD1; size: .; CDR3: CASSKGGGFTDTQYF; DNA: TGTGCCAGCAGCAAAGGGGGCGGATTCACAGATACGCAGTATTTT
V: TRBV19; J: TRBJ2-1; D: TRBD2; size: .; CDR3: CASSIIVLAGGNEQFF; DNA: TGTGCCAGTAGTATAATTGTCCTAGCGGGGGGCAATGAGCAGTTCTTC
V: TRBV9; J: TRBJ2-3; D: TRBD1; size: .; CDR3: CASSPRTGADTQYF; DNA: TGTGCCAGCAGCCCCCGGACAGGGGCCGATACGCAGTATTTT
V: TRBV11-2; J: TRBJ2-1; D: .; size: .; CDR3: CASSAANNEQFF; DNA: TGTGCCAGCAGCGCGGCAAACAATGAGCAGTTCTTC
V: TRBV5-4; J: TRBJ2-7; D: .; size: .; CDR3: CASSLVGVYEQYF; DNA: TGTGCCAGCAGCTTGGTAGGAGTTTACGAGCAGTACTTC
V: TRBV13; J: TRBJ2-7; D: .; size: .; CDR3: CASSSSGHGLEQYF; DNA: TGTGCCAGCAGCTCCTCCGGACATGGCCTCGAGCAGTACTTC
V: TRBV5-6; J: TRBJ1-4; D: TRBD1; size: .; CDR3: CASSADRDNEKLFF; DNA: TGTGCCAGCAGCGCTGACAGGGACAATGAAAAACTGTTTTTT
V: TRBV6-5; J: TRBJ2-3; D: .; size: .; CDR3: CASRQQAGTDTQYF; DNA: TGTGCCAGCAGACAACAAGCGGGCACAGATACGCAGTATTTT
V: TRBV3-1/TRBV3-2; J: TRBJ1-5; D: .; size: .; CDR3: CASSPAGEPQHF; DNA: TGTGCCAGCAGTCCCGCCGGGGAGCCCCAGCATTTT
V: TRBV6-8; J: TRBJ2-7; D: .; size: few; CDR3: CAQARAPPYEQYF; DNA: TGTGCCCAAGCGCGTGCCCCCCCGTACGAGCAGTACTTC
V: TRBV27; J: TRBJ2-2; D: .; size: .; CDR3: CASSSTDNTGELFF; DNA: TGTGCCAGCAGTTCGACAGATAACACCGGGGAGCTGTTTTTT
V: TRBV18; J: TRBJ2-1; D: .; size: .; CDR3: CASWRPTTSYNEQFF; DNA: TGTGCCAGCTGGCGCCCGACTACCTCCTACAATGAGCAGTTCTTC
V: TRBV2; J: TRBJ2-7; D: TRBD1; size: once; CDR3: CASRTGTDGYEQYF; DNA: TGTGCCAGCAGGACCGGGACAGACGGCTACGAGCAGTACTTC
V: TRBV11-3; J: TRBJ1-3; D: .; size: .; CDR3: CASSLEARTGNTIYF; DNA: TGTGCCAGCAGCTTAGAGGCCAGAACTGGAAACACCATATATTTT
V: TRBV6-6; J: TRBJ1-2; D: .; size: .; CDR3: CASSYVEQSYTF; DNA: TGTGCCAGCAGTTACGTGGAGCAGAGCTACACCTTC
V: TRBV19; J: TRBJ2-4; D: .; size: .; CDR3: CASSIGGVAKNIQYF; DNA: TGTGCCAGTAGTATCGGGGGTGTAGCCAAAAACATTCAGTACTTC
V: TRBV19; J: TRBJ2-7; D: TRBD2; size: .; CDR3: CASSTQLAGGPDEQYF; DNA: TGTGCCAGTAGTACACAACTAGCGGGAGGGCCGGACGAGCAGTACTTC
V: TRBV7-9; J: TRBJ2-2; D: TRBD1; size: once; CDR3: CASSSGSRGFTGELFF; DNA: TGTGCCAGCAGTTCAGGGAGCAGGGGGTTTACCGGGGAGCTGTTTTTT
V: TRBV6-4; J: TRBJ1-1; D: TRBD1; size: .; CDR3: CASSDSTHRTGPAFF; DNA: TGTGCCAGCAGTGACTCCACACACCGGACAGGGCCAGCTTTCTTT
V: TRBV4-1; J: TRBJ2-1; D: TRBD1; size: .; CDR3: CASSQEKLTGVNEQFF; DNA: TGCGCCAGCAGCCAAGAAAAATTGACAGGGGTAAATGAGCAGTTCTTC
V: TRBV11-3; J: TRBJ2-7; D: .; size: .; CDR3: CASSLSSGLGGSEQYF; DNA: TGTGCCAGCAGCCTGTCGAGCGGGTTGGGAGGTTCCGAGCAGTACTTC
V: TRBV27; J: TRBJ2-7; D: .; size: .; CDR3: CASRTQGDEQYF; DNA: TGTGCCAGCAGAACACAGGGAGACGAGCAGTACTTC
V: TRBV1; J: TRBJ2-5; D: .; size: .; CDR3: CTSGSTSRSLLETQYF; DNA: TGCACCAGCGGATCGACTAGTCGGTCCCTCTTGGAGACCCAGTACTTC
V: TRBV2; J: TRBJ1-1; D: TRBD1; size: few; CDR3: CASSRTGGNTEAFF; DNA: TGTGCCAGCAGTAGGACAGGAGGAAACACTGAAGCTTTCTTT
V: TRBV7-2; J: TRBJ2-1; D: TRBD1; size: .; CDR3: CASSLVGTGYNEQFF; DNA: TGTGCCAGCAGCTTAGTAGGGACAGGGTACAATGAGCAGTTCTTC
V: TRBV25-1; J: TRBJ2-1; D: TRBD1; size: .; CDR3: CASKQTGGREQFF; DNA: TGTGCCAGCAAGCAGACAGGGGGGCGTGAGCAGTTCTTC
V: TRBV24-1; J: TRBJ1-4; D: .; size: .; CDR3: CATSESSDIGDEKLFF; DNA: TGTGCCACCAGTGAGTCTTCCGACATAGGGGATGAAAAACTGTTTTTT
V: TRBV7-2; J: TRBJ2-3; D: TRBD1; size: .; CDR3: CASSPGQGRPKSDTQYF; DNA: TGTGCCAGCAGCCCCGGACAGGGGAGGCCCAAGTCGGATACGCAGTATTTT
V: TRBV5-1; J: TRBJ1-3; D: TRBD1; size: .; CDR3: CASSLSGQTGNTIYF; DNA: TGCGCCAGCAGCTTGTCGGGACAGACTGGAAACACCATATATTTT
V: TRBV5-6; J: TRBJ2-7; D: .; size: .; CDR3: CASSLRHFYEQYF; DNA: TGTGCCAGCAGCCTCAGGCATTTCTACGAGCAGTACTTC
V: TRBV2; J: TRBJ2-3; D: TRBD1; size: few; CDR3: CASDRDTTDTQYF; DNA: TGTGCCAGCGACAGGGATACCACAGATACGCAGTATTTT
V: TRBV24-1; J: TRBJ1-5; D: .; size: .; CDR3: CATSEGGENQPQHF; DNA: TGTGCCACCAGTGAGGGAGGGGAGAATCAGCCCCAGCATTTT
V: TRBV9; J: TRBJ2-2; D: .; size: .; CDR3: CASSGTMNTGELFF; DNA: TGTGCCAGCAGCGGGACAATGAACACCGGGGAGCTGTTTTTT
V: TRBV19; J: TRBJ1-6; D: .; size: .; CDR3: CASSIRQPNSPLHF; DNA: TGTGCCAGTAGTATTCGACAACCTAATTCACCCCTCCACTTT
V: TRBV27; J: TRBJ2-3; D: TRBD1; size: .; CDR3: CASSLGQGHDTQYF; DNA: TGTGCCAGCAGCCTGGGACAGGGGCACGATACGCAGTATTTT
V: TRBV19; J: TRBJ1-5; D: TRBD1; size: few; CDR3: CASTAGQGRQPQHF; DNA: TGTGCCAGTACCGCCGGACAGGGGCGTCAGCCCCAGCATTTT
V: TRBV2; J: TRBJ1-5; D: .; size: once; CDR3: CASREEAGQPQHF; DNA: TGTGCCAGCAGGGAGGAAGCCGGACAGCCCCAGCATTTT
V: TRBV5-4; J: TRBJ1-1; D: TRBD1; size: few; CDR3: CASSLAPGGNTEAFF; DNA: TGTGCCAGCAGCTTGGCCCCAGGGGGGAACACTGAAGCTTTCTTT
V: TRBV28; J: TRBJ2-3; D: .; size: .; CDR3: CASSPGGSTDTQYF; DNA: TGTGCCAGCAGTCCAGGGGGGAGCACAGATACGCAGTATTTT
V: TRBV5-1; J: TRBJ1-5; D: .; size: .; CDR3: CASSSGIGNQPQHF; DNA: TGCGCCAGCAGCTCAGGGATAGGGAATCAGCCCCAGCATTTT
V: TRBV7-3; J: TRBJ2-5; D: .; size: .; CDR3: CASSETGTSSQETQYF; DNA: TGTGCCAGCAGCGAAACCGGGACATCAAGTCAAGAGACCCAGTACTTC
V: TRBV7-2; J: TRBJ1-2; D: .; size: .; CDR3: CASSLGGRNYGYTF; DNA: TGTGCCAGCAGCTTAGGAGGGAGGAACTATGGCTACACCTTC
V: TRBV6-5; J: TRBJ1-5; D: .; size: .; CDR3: CASKTGAGEEPQHF; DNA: TGTGCCAGCAAAACCGGGGCCGGGGAGGAGCCCCAGCATTTT
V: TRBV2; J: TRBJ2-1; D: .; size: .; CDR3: CASSLGEQFF; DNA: TGTGCCAGCAGTCTTGGCGAGCAGTTCTTC
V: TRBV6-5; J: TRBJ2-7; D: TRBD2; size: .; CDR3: CASRGGGIYEQYF; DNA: TGTGCCAGCAGGGGCGGGGGGATCTACGAGCAGTACTTC
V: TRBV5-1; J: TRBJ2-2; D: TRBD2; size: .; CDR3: CASSLRSSGRVTGELFF; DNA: TGCGCCAGCAGCTTGAGGAGCAGCGGGAGGGTCACCGGGGAGCTGTTTTTT
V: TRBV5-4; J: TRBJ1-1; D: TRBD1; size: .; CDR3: CASSLEVTGDTEAFF; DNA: TGTGCCAGCAGCTTGGAGGTGACAGGGGACACTGAAGCTTTCTTT
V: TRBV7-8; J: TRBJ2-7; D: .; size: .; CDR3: CASSPGFLNEQYF; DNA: TGTGCCAGCAGCCCAGGGTTCCTGAACGAGCAGTACTTC
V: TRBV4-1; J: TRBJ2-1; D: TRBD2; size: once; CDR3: CASSHVGGGSYNEQFF; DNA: TGCGCCAGCAGCCATGTGGGGGGGGGATCCTACAATGAGCAGTTCTTC
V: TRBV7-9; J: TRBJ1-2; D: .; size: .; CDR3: CASSLATGGYGYTF; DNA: TGTGCCAGCAGCCTAGCGACAGGAGGTTATGGCTACACCTTC
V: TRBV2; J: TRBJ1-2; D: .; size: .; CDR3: CASSVMNSYGYTF; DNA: TGTGCCAGCAGTGTAATGAACAGCTATGGCTACACCTTC
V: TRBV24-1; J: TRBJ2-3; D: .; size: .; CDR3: CATSDLAPVGNTDTQYF; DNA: TGTGCCACCAGTGATTTAGCCCCCGTCGGGAACACAGATACGCAGTATTTT
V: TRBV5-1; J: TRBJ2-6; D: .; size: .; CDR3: CASSLGQAGANVLTF; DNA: TGCGCCAGCAGCTTGGGTCAGGCTGGGGCCAACGTCCTGACTTTC